These 14 T cell receptor beta chains share one sample of origin, sequenced in a study of T cells expressing NK-cell markers. TCRdb re-called the 5' RACE reads, yielding one record per CDR3 amino acid sequence without DNA. The repertoire table contains a few hundred thousand distinct CDR3 sequences. What was sequenced was blood T cells: a sorted CD56 or NKG2C T cell subset, CD4+ or CD8+ T cells, or bulk PBMC T cells (not recorded which). The origin of the receptors is a man aged 18-70 years in good health.

The chain combines TRBV6-2 or TRBV6-3 with TRBJ2-4; with no DNA, the TCRdb D assignment of TRBD1 cannot be verified. The CDR3 runs 15 residues. CDR1 is MNHEY, CDR2 SVGEGT, per germline. The chain's CDR3 is CASSYADPSGNIQYF.

The gene calls are TRBV5-1 and TRBJ2-1; the D gene TCRdb calls, TRBD1, cannot be checked with no DNA. This CDR3 region has 14 residues. CDR1 SGHRS and CDR2 YFSETQ come from the germline V gene. The CDR3 protein is CASSSGTGYNEQFF.

The J gene is TRBJ2-4, the V gene TRBV6-5; the D call from TCRdb, TRBD2, cannot be confirmed without DNA. The CDR3 totals 15 residues. Germline-derived CDR1 and CDR2 are MNHEY and SVGAGI. CDR3 sequence: CASSWTAGGKNIQYF.

The chain combines TRBV6-5 with TRBJ2-5; TCRdb's D gene call, TRBD2, goes unchecked for lack of DNA. CDR3 length: 15 amino acids. Germline CDR1 MNHEY, CDR2 SVGAGI. The CDR3: CASSWSGGTGETQYF.

The gene calls are TRBV14 and TRBJ2-7; TCRdb's D call, TRBD1, is unchecked because there is no DNA. The germline V gene has CDR1 SGHDN and CDR2 FVKESK. This CDR3 has 13 amino acids. The chain's CDR3 is CASSQGLRQRQYF.

The chain's CDR3 is CASSPRRTGNYGYTF. The chain uses TRBV6-1 and TRBJ1-2; TCRdb gives TRBD1 as the D gene, but with no DNA this cannot be confirmed. Germline V gives CDR1 MNHNS, CDR2 SASEGT. The CDR3 totals 15 residues.

CDR3 in amino acids: CASSLGRQVFEKLFF. The rearrangement joins TRBV7-9 to TRBJ1-4; TCRdb's D call of TRBD1 is untestable without DNA. Germline-derived CDR1 and CDR2 are SEHNR and FQNEAQ (reference sequence). The CDR3 spans 15 residues.

The chain employs TRBV2 and TRBJ1-5. Germline-derived CDR1 and CDR2 are SNHLY and FYNNEI. The CDR3 is made up of 14 amino acids. This chain's CDR3 is CASSVTHGNQPQHF.

The V and J genes are TRBV29-1 and TRBJ2-3; the D call of TRBD1 rests on TCRdb alone, since no DNA is present to check it. Germline assignment: CDR1 SQVTM and CDR2 ANQGSEA. The CDR3 covers 12 residues. CDR3 residues: CSNRVAEDTQYF.

V is TRBV10-3 and J is TRBJ1-5; TCRdb calls TRBD1, which cannot be checked without DNA. Germline lookup yields CDR1 ENHRY and CDR2 SYGVKD. The CDR3 spans 15 residues. This CDR3 is CAIRKDSNSNEPQHF.

V and J are TRBV5-1 and TRBJ2-3; TCRdb picks TRBD1, but there is no DNA to check that call. CDR3 length: 16 residues. Germline CDR1 is SGHRS and CDR2 is YFSETQ. This CDR3 is CASSLLRSAGPDTQYF.

The V call is TRBV25-1, the J call TRBJ1-4; there is no DNA to check the TCRdb D call of TRBD1. Looked up from germline, CDR1 is MGHDK and CDR2 is SYGVNS. The CDR3 length is 13 residues. The CDR3 here is CASSAGQGGKLFF.

This rearrangement joins TRBV7-8 to TRBJ2-1; the D call from TCRdb, TRBD1, cannot be confirmed without DNA. Germline assignment: CDR1 SGHVS and CDR2 FQNEAQ. This CDR3 has 16 residues. CDR3 sequence: CASSVSGGSSYNEQFF.

The rearrangement uses TRBV6-2 or TRBV6-3 and TRBJ1-3; as DNA is missing, the TRBD1 call by TCRdb cannot be tested. Germline V gene lookup returns CDR1 MNHEY and CDR2 SVGEGT. This CDR3 is 15 amino acids long. CDR3 in amino acids: CASTRGRISGNTIYF.